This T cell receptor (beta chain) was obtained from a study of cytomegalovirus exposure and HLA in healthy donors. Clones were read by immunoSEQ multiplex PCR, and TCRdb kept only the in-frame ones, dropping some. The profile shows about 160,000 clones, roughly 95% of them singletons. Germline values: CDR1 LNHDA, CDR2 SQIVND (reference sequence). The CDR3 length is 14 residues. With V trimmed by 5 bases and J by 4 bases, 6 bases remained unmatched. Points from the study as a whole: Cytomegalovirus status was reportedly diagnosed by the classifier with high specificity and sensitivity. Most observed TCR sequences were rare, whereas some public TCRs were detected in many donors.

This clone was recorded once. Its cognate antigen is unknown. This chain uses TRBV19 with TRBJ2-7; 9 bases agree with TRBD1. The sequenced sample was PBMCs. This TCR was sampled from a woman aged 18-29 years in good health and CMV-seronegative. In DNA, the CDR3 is TGTGCCAGTAGTCCCGGGACAGGGAGGTACGAGCAGTACTTC. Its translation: CASSPGTGRYEQYF.